This T cell receptor beta chain was sequenced in a study of memory CD4+ T cells and cytomegalovirus serostatus. Study outcomes and limitations: Median bootstrapped AUC for CMV status was around 0.96 originally, less than 0.93 US-trained.

Note on this clone: Its target is not known.

The data were produced by immunoSEQ multiplex PCR, yet TCRdb's version contains in-frame clones alone and is incomplete. The sample has about 50,000 clones, 78% seen once. Germline CDR1 reads MNHEY; CDR2 reads SMNVEV (reference sequence). The ends were cut back, 4 bases at V and 7 bases at J, with 18 bases in the middle. The CDR3 is made up of 15 amino acids. The sort gate was single viable CD3+CD4+CD8-CD45RO+ cells for memory CD4+ T cells. CD4+ T cells were isolated by positive magnetic selection. The sample taken for sequencing was memory CD4+ T cells from blood. This chain connects TRBV27 to TRBJ2-3, with a weak D call TRBD1 (6 bases). This sequence originates from an adult in good health and CMV-seronegative. The CDR3 DNA follows: TGTGCCAGCAGTTCTCCAGACAGGTTAATGAATACGCAGTATTTT. Its protein is CASSSPDRLMNTQYF.